The subject of this entry is one TCR beta chain. The data were obtained in a study of shared clonotypes between healthy human individuals. Trimming pared 4 bases from V and 4 bases from J, leaving 20 bases between. The CDR3 extends over 17 amino acids. CDR1 is SGHDN and CDR2 is FVKESK in the germline V gene. Libraries were prepared by immunoSEQ multiplex PCR; TCRdb keeps only in-frame clonotypes and omits some of them. The data contain around 1.4 million clones, 97% to 99% of them singletons. This receptor was obtained from a man aged 25-45 years in good health. The chain combines TRBV14 with TRBJ2-1; tentatively, D is TRBD2 (6 bases). Sequencing used naive CD4+ T cells sorted from blood. The subset: CD45RA+ positively selected. CDR3 loop: CASSPRSGRAGYNEQFF. The CDR3 coding sequence is TGTGCCAGCAGCCCTCGATCGGGCCGGGCGGGATACAATGAGCAGTTCTTC.